A selection of T cell receptor beta chains follows, all from one sample in a study of T cell changes during pregnancy in multiple sclerosis. Produced via immunoSEQ multiplex PCR; TCRdb's table is partial and in-frame only. The profile shows about 57,000 clones, about 92% of them singletons. Here the sequenced sample was peripheral blood, taken after pregnancy. Source of these receptors: a female donor with multiple sclerosis, enrolled in a pregnancy study. Both conserved end residues are part of each CDR3. D genes are given only for firm matches. Expanded clones get a size class; other rows say once, few or many, or leave the size out.

TRBV5-6	TRBD2	14	TRBJ2-7	NA	CASSRTSGTGEQYF	TGTGCCAGCAGCCGGACTAGCGGGACGGGGGAGCAGTACTTC
TRBV6-5	NA	15	TRBJ2-2	NA	CASSYSPGSTGELFF	TGTGCCAGCAGTTACTCGCCAGGGTCCACCGGGGAGCTGTTTTTT
TRBV4-1	NA	14	TRBJ1-1	few	CASSQSQVVPEAFF	TGCGCCAGCAGCCAAAGCCAGGTGGTTCCTGAAGCTTTCTTT
TRBV19	NA	17	TRBJ1-3	NA	CASSTREYSDSGNTIYF	TGTGCCAGTAGTACCCGGGAGTACAGCGACTCTGGAAACACCATATATTTT
TRBV6-1	NA	14	TRBJ2-7	NA	CASSERGFWSEQYF	TGTGCCAGCAGTGAACGAGGGTTCTGGAGCGAGCAGTACTTC
TRBV21-1	NA	15	TRBJ1-2	NA	CASSRGSRATRGYTF	TGTGCCAGCAGCAGAGGGTCGAGGGCCACGAGGGGCTACACCTTC
TRBV11-3	TRBD1	12	TRBJ2-1	once	CASSYRGHEQFF	TGTGCCAGCAGTTACAGGGGGCATGAGCAGTTCTTC
TRBV19	NA	12	TRBJ2-1	NA	CASSRAFNEQFF	TGTGCCAGTAGTAGGGCCTTCAATGAGCAGTTCTTC
TRBV10-3	TRBD1	14	TRBJ2-7	once	CAIRPGTGVYEQYF	TGTGCCATCAGGCCCGGGACAGGGGTATACGAGCAGTACTTC
TRBV27	NA	13	TRBJ2-7	NA	CASSLKLFYEQYF	TGTGCCAGCAGTTTAAAACTGTTCTACGAGCAGTACTTC
TRBV5-1	TRBD2	16	TRBJ2-1	NA	CASSLSSGSSYNEQFF	TGCGCCAGCAGCTTATCCAGCGGGAGTTCCTACAATGAGCAGTTCTTC
TRBV27	NA	16	TRBJ2-1	few	CASSLSSPTVYNEQFF	TGTGCCAGCAGTTTATCCTCACCGACAGTCTACAATGAGCAGTTCTTC
TRBV18	TRBD1	17	TRBJ2-1	NA	CASSPRGQPTTYNEQFF	TGTGCCAGCTCACCACGGGGACAGCCGACGACTTACAATGAGCAGTTCTTC
TRBV19	TRBD2	17	TRBJ2-3	once	CASSNPLLAGGTDTQYF	TGTGCCAGTAGTAACCCCCTTCTAGCGGGAGGAACAGATACGCAGTATTTT
TRBV7-3	NA	15	TRBJ2-5	NA	CASSPLGGVGETQYF	TGTGCCAGCAGCCCCCTAGGTGGAGTTGGGGAGACCCAGTACTTC
TRBV11-3	TRBD2	14	TRBJ2-1	NA	CASSPSGTYNEQFF	TGTGCCAGCAGTCCTAGCGGTACCTACAATGAGCAGTTCTTC
TRBV18	TRBD2	16	TRBJ2-7	once	CASSHPVVSGRNEQYF	TGTGCCAGCTCACACCCCGTGGTTAGCGGGAGAAACGAGCAGTACTTC
TRBV19	NA	12	TRBJ1-1	NA	CASSSWEGEAFF	TGTGCCAGTAGTAGCTGGGAGGGTGAAGCTTTCTTT
TRBV9	TRBD1	16	TRBJ2-1	NA	CASSPKGTGPYNEQFF	TGTGCCAGCAGCCCGAAGGGGACAGGGCCGTACAATGAGCAGTTCTTC
TRBV27	NA	15	TRBJ2-3	NA	CASSPRIASADTQYF	TGTGCCAGCAGTCCCCGGATAGCCAGCGCAGATACGCAGTATTTT
TRBV18	TRBD1	14	TRBJ2-7	NA	CASSPGQGAYEQYF	TGTGCCAGCTCACCGGGACAGGGGGCCTACGAGCAGTACTTC
TRBV30	NA	13	TRBJ2-7	once	CAWSSTAPAEQYF	TGTGCCTGGAGTTCGACAGCCCCCGCCGAGCAGTACTTC
TRBV7-2	TRBD2	15	TRBJ2-1	NA	CASSRSGTKFNEQFF	TGTGCCAGCAGCCGGTCCGGGACTAAATTCAATGAGCAGTTCTTC
TRBV9	TRBD2	16	TRBJ2-3	NA	CASSALAGSSTDTQYF	TGTGCCAGCAGCGCCTTAGCGGGATCCAGCACAGATACGCAGTATTTT
TRBV6-7	NA	15	TRBJ2-1	NA	CASSYSILATNEQFF	TGTGCCAGCAGTTACTCGATACTAGCTACCAATGAGCAGTTCTTC
TRBV6-4	TRBD2	16	TRBJ2-1	NA	CASSVLAASSYNEQFF	TGTGCCAGCAGTGTCCTAGCGGCTAGCTCCTACAATGAGCAGTTCTTC
TRBV18	NA	15	TRBJ1-2	once	CASSPDPGINYGYTF	TGTGCCAGCTCACCAGACCCAGGGATCAACTATGGCTACACCTTC
TRBV5-6	NA	12	TRBJ2-7	NA	CASSTIIGEQYF	TGTGCCAGCAGCACCATTATCGGGGAGCAGTACTTC
TRBV5-8	TRBD1	15	TRBJ2-7	NA	CASSAGTGAWVEQYF	TGTGCCAGCAGCGCGGGGACAGGAGCATGGGTCGAGCAGTACTTC
TRBV7-9	NA	16	TRBJ2-3	NA	CASSLHRVVNTDTQYF	TGTGCCAGCAGCTTACATCGGGTTGTAAACACAGATACGCAGTATTTT
TRBV6-5	TRBD1	14	TRBJ2-2	NA	CASSRQGYTGELFF	TGTGCCAGCAGTCGACAGGGGTACACCGGGGAGCTGTTTTTT
TRBV7-9	TRBD2	17	TRBJ2-1	NA	CASSSGTSGIIYNEQFF	TGTGCCAGCAGCTCCGGGACTAGCGGGATTATTTACAATGAGCAGTTCTTC
TRBV9	NA	18	TRBJ2-3	NA	CASSVEPPRGYPTDTQYF	TGTGCCAGCAGCGTAGAGCCCCCCAGGGGATACCCCACAGATACGCAGTATTTT
TRBV7-2	NA	15	TRBJ1-5	NA	CASRRDGGSNQPQHF	TGTGCCAGCAGAAGGGACGGGGGTAGCAATCAGCCCCAGCATTTT
TRBV6-5	NA	14	TRBJ2-7	NA	CASSYSGLSYEQYF	TGTGCCAGCAGTTACTCGGGCCTATCCTACGAGCAGTACTTC